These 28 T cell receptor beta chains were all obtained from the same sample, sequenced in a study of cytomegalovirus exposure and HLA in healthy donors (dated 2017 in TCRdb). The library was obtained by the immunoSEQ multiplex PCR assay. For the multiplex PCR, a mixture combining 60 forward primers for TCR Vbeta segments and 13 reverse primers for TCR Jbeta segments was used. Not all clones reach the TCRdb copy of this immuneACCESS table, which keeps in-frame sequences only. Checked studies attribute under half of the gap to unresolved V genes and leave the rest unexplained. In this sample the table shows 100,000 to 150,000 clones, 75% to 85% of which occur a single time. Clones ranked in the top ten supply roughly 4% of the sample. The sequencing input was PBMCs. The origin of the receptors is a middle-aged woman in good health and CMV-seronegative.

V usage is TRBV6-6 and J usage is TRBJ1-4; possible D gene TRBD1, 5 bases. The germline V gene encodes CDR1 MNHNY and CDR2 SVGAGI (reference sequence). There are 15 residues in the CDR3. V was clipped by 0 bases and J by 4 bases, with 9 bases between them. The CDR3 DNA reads TGTGCCAGCAGTTACTCGGGGCAGGGTAATGAAAAACTGTTTTTT. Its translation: CASSYSGQGNEKLFF.

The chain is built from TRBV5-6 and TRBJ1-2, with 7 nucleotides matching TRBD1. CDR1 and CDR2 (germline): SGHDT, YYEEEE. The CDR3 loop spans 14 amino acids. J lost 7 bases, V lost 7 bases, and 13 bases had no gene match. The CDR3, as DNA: TGTGCCAGCGCATTCCCTAGGGGGCTGGCTGGCTACACCTTC. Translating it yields CASAFPRGLAGYTF. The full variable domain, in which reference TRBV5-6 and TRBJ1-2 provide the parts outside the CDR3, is DAGVTQSPTHLIKTRGQQVTLRCSPKSGHDTVSWYQQALGQGPQFIFQYYEEEERQRGNFPDRFSGHQFPNYSSELNVNALLLGDSALYLCASAFPRGLAGYTFGSGTRLTVV.

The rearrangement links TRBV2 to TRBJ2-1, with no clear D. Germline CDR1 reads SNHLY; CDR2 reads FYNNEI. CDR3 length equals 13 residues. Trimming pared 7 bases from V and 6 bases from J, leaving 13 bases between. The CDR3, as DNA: TGTGCCAGCACCTTGACTGGAGTCAATGAGCAGTTCTTC. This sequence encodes CASTLTGVNEQFF.

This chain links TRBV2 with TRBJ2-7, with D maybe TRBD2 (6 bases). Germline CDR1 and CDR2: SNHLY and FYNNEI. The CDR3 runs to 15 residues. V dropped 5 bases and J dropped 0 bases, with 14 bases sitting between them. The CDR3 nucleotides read TGTGCCAGCAGTTTAAATAGCGGTATCTCCTACGAGCAGTACTTC. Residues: CASSLNSGISYEQYF.

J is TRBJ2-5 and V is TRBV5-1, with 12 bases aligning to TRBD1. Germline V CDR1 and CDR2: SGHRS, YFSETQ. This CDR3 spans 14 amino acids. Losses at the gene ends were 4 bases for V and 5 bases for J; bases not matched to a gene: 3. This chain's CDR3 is CASSGTGGRETQYF. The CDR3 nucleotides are TGCGCCAGCAGCGGGACAGGGGGCAGGGAGACCCAGTACTTC.

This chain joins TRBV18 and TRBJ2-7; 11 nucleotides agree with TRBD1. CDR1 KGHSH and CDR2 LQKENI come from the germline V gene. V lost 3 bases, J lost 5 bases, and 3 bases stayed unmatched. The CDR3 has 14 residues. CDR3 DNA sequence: TGTGCCAGCTCACCCGGGACAGGGGGAGACGAGCAGTACTTC. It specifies CASSPGTGGDEQYF.

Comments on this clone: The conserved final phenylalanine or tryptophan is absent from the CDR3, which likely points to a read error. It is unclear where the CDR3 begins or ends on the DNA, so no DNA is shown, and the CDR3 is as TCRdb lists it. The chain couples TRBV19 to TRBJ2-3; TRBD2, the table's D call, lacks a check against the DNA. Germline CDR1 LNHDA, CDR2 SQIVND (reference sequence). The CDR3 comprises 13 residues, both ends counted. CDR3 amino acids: CASSTGLAGVPIT.

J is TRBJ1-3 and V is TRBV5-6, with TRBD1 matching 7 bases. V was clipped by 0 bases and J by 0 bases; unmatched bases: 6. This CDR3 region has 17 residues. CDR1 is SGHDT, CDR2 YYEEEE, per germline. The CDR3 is CASSLATGYGSGNTIYF. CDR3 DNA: TGTGCCAGCAGCTTGGCGACAGGGTACGGCTCTGGAAACACCATATATTTT.

CDR3 sequence (DNA): TGTGCCAGCAGCCAAGATCGGGGACTAGCCCGAGAGACCCAGTACTTC. Encoded protein: CASSQDRGLARETQYF. This sequence joins TRBV4-2 and TRBJ2-5; 9 bases agree with TRBD2. The V gene end was trimmed by 0 bases and the J gene end by 4 bases; junction bases not matched to a gene: 6. Germline V gives CDR1 LGHNA, CDR2 YNFKEQ. The CDR3 extends over 16 amino acids.

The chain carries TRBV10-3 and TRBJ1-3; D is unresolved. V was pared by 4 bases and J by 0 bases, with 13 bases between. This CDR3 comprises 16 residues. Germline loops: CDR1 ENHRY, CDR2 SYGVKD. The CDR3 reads CAISAGLASSGNTIYF. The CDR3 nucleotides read TGTGCCATCAGTGCCGGACTGGCGAGCTCTGGAAACACCATATATTTT.

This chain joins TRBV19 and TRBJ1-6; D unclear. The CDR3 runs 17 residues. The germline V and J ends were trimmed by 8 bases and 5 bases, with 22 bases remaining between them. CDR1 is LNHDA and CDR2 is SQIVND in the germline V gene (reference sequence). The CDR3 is CASGRNLEHKNNSPLHF. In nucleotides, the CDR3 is TGTGCCAGTGGGAGAAACTTAGAGCACAAGAATAATTCACCCCTCCACTTT.

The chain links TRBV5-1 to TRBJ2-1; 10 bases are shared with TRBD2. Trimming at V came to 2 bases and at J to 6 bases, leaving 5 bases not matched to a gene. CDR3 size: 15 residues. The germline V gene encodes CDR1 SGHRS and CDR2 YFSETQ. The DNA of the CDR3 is TGCGCCAGCAGCTTATCTAGCGGGAGTGCCAATGAGCAGTTCTTC. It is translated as CASSLSSGSANEQFF. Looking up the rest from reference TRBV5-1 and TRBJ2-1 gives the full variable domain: KAGVTQTPRYLIKTRGQQVTLSCSPISGHRSVSWYQQTPGQGLQFLFEYFSETQRNKGNFPGRFSGRQFSNSRSEMNVSTLELGDSALYLCASSLSSGSANEQFFGPGTRLTVL.

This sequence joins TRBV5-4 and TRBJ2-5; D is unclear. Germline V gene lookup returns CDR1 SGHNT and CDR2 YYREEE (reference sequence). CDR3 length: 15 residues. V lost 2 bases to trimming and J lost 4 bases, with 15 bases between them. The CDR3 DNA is TGTGCCAGCAGCTTCACCCTAGACTGGAGAGAGACCCAGTACTTC. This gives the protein CASSFTLDWRETQYF.

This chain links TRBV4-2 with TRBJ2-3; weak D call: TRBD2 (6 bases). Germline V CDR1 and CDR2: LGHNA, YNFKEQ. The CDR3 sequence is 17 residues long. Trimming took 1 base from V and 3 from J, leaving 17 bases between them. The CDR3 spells CASSQVTGGEWTDTQYF. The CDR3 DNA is TGTGCCAGCAGCCAAGTTACCGGGGGTGAGTGGACAGATACGCAGTATTTT.

CDR3 in DNA: TGTGCCAGCCTGGGGGGGAACACTGAAGCTTTCTTT. This sequence encodes CASLGGNTEAFF. The chain is built from TRBV19 and TRBJ1-1; D may be TRBD1 (5 bases). The germline V gene has CDR1 LNHDA and CDR2 SQIVND (reference sequence). Trimming cost V 9 bases and J 1 base, with 9 bases left between them. The CDR3 has 12 amino acids.

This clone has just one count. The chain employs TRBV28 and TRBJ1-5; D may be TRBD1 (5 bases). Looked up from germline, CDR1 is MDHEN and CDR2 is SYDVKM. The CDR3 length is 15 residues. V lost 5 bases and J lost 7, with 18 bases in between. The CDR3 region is CASSAQWGGKQPQHF. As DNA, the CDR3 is TGTGCCAGCAGTGCCCAGTGGGGGGGAAAGCAGCCCCAGCATTTT.

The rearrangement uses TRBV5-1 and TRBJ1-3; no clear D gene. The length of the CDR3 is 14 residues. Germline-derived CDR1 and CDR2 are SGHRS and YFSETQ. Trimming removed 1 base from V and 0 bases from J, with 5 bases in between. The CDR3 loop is CASSLTGSGNTIYF. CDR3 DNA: TGCGCCAGCAGCTTGACTGGCTCTGGAAACACCATATATTTT.

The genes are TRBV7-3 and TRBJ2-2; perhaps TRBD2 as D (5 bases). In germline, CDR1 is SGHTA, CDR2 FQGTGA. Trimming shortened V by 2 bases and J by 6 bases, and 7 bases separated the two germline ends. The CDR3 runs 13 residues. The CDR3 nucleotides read TGTGCCAGCAGCTTACTAGCTGCCGGGGAGCTGTTTTTT. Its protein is CASSLLAAGELFF.

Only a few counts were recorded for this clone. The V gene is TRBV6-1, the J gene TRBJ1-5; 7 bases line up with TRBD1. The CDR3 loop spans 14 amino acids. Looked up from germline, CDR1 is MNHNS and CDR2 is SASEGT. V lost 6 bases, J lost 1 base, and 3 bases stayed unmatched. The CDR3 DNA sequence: TGTGCCAGCAGGACAGGGAACAGCAATCAGCCCCAGCATTTT. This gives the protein CASRTGNSNQPQHF.

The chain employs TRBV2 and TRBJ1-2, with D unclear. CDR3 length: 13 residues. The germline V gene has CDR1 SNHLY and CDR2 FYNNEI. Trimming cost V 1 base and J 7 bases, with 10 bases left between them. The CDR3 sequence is CASSEGTESGYTF. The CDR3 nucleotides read TGTGCCAGCAGTGAAGGCACCGAGAGTGGCTACACCTTC.

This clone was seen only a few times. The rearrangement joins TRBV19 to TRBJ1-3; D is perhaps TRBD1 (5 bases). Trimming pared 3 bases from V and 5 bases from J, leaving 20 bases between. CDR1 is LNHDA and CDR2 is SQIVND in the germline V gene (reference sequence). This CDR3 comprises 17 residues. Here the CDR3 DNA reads TGTGCCAGTAGTATTCCGTGGAACAGGAAAAAAAGAAACACCATATATTTT. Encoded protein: CASSIPWNRKKRNTIYF.

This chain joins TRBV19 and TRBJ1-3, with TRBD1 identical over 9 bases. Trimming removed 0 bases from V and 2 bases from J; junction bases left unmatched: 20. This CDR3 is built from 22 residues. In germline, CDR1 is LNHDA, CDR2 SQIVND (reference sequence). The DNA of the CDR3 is TGTGCCAGTAGTATAGAAGGCTTTGGCTTGGGGACAGGGCTAACGCCTGGAAACACCATATATTTT. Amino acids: CASSIEGFGLGTGLTPGNTIYF.

CDR3 amino acids: CASSGGLAVGNEQFF. DNA for the CDR3: TGTGCCAGCAGCGGGGGACTAGCGGTAGGGAATGAGCAGTTCTTC. The V gene is TRBV9, the J gene TRBJ2-1, with 11 bases lining up with TRBD2. There are 15 residues in the CDR3. V lost 3 bases and J lost 7; bases outside the gene matches: 6. Germline V gene data show CDR1 as SGDLS and CDR2 as YYNGEE. Using reference TRBV9 and TRBJ2-1 for the parts outside the CDR3, the full variable domain is DSGVTQTPKHLITATGQRVTLRCSPRSGDLSVYWYQQSLDQGLQFLIQYYNGEERAKGNILERFSAQQFPDLHSELNLSSLELGDSALYFCASSGGLAVGNEQFFGPGTRLTVL.

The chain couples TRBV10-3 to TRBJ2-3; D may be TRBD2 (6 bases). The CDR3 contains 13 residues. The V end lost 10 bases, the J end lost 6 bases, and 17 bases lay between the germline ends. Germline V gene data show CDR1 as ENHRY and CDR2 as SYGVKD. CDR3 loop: CATGGPRGDTQYF. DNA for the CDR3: TGTGCCACCGGGGGACCTCGTGGGGATACGCAGTATTTT.

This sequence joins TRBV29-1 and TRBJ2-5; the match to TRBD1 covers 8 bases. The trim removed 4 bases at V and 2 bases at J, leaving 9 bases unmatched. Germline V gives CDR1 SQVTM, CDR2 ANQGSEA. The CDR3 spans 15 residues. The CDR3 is CSVATAGTGQETQYF. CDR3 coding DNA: TGCAGCGTTGCAACTGCCGGGACAGGTCAAGAGACCCAGTACTTC.

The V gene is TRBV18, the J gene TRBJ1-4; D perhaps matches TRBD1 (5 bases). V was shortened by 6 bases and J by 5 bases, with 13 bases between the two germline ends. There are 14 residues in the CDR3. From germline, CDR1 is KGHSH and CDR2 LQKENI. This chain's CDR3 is CASSSLQANEKLFF. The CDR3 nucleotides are TGTGCCAGCTCCTCCCTACAGGCGAATGAAAAACTGTTTTTT.

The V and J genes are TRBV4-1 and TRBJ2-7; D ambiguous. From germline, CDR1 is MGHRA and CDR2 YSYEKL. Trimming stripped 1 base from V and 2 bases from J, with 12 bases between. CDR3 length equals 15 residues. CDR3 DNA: TGCGCCAGCAGCCAAGGTCTGGCAACGACCTACGAGCAGTACTTC. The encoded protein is CASSQGLATTYEQYF.

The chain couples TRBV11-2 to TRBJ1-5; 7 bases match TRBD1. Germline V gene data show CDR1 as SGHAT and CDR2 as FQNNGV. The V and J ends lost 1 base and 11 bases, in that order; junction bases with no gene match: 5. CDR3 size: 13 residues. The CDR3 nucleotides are TGTGCCAGCAGCTTAGGAACCGACAGGGCCCAGCATTTT. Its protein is CASSLGTDRAQHF.